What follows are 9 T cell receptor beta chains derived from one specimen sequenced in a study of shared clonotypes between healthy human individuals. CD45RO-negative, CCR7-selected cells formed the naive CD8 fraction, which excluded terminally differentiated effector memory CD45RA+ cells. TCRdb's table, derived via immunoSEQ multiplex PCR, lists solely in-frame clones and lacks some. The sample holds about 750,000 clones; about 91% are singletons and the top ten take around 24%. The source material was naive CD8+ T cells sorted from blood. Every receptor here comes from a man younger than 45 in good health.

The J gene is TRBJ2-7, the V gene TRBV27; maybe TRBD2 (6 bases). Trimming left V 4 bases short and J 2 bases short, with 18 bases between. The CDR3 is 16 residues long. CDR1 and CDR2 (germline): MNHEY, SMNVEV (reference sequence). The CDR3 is CASSSSLRLETYEQYF. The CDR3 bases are TGTGCCAGCAGTTCCAGCCTGAGACTAGAGACCTACGAGCAGTACTTC.

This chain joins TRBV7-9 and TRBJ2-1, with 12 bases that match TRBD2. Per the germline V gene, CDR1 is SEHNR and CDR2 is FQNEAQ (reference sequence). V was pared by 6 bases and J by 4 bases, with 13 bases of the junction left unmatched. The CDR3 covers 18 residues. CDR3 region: CASRTVTSGRVVYNEQFF. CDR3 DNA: TGTGCCAGCAGAACTGTGACTAGCGGGAGAGTTGTTTACAATGAGCAGTTCTTC.

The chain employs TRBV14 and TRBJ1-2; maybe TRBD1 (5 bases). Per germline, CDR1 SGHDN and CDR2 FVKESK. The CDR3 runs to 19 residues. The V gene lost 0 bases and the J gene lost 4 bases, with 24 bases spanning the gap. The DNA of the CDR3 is TGTGCCAGCAGCCAAGATCCTGAGGCAGTGGGGGTGTATGGCTATGGCTACACCTTC. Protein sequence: CASSQDPEAVGVYGYGYTF.

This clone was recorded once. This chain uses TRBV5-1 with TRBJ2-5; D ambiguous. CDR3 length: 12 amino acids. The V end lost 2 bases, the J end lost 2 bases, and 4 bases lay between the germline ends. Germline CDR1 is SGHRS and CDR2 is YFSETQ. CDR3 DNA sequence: TGCGCCAGCAGCTTTTCTCAAGAGACCCAGTACTTC. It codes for CASSFSQETQYF.

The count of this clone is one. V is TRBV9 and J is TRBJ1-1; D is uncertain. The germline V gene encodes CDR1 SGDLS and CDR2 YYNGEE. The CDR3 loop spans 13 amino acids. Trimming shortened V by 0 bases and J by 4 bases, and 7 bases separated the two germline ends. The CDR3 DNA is TGTGCCAGCAGCGTAGTCTCGGCCACTGAAGCTTTCTTT. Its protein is CASSVVSATEAFF.

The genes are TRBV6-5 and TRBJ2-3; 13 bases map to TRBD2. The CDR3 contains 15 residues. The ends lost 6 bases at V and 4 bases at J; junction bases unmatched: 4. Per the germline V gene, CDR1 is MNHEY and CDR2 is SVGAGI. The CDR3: CASSRLAGGSDTQYF. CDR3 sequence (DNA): TGTGCCAGCAGCCGACTAGCGGGAGGTTCAGATACGCAGTATTTT.

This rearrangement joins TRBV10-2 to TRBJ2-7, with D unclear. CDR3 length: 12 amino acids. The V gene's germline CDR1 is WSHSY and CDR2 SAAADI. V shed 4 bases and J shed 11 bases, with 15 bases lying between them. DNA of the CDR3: TGCGCCAGCAGTGGAGCAGGAACTATGGAGTACTTC. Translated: CASSGAGTMEYF.

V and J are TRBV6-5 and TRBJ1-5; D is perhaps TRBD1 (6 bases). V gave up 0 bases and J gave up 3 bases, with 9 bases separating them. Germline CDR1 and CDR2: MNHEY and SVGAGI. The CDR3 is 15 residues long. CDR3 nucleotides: TGTGCCAGCAGTTACTCCCACAGGGCCAATCAGCCCCAGCATTTT. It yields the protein CASSYSHRANQPQHF.

The CDR3 DNA is TGCAGCGTTGAATTGGCGACAGGGGACACCTACGAGCAGTACTTC. This translates into CSVELATGDTYEQYF. The chain couples TRBV29-1 to TRBJ2-7; 8 positions agree with TRBD1. The V gene's germline CDR1 is SQVTM and CDR2 ANQGSEA. This CDR3 spans 15 amino acids. The J segment lost 2 bases and the V segment lost 2 bases, leaving 8 bases of the junction unmatched.